These T cell receptor beta chains were read from a single sample in a study of blood T cell repertoires in COVID-19. The repertoire was sequenced with immunoSEQ multiplex PCR; TCRdb's copy has only in-frame clones and lacks some. This sample has about 76,000 clones, with around 88% found just once. The sequenced material came from peripheral blood. These receptors came from a man between 25 and 39 years old with acute or convalescent COVID-19. Both conserved end residues are part of each CDR3. The order of the fields is J gene, D gene, clone size, V gene, CDR3 protein, CDR3 DNA. D genes are given only for firm matches. Size tells how often a clone was seen (once, few, many) or the class of an expanded clone, and some rows leave it out.

j_gene: TRBJ2-6
d_gene: -
abundance: -
v_gene: TRBV9
CDR3aa: CASSVVSGLGANVLTF
CDR3nt: TGTGCCAGCAGCGTAGTCTCGGGTTTGGGGGCCAACGTCCTGACTTTC

j_gene: TRBJ2-3
d_gene: TRBD1
abundance: -
v_gene: TRBV5-6
CDR3aa: CASSRTGLGTDTQYF
CDR3nt: TGTGCCAGCAGCCGGACAGGGCTTGGGACAGATACGCAGTATTTT

j_gene: TRBJ2-1
d_gene: -
abundance: -
v_gene: TRBV12-3/TRBV12-4
CDR3aa: CASSSLLAAEQFF
CDR3nt: TGTGCCAGCAGCTCTCTACTAGCAGCCGAGCAGTTCTTC

j_gene: TRBJ2-5
d_gene: -
abundance: -
v_gene: TRBV29-1
CDR3aa: CSVVGGGVQETQYF
CDR3nt: TGCAGCGTTGTGGGGGGTGGGGTCCAAGAGACCCAGTACTTC

j_gene: TRBJ1-5
d_gene: -
abundance: -
v_gene: TRBV2
CDR3aa: CASSPGLDQPQHF
CDR3nt: TGTGCCAGCAGTCCGGGTCTGGATCAGCCCCAGCATTTT

j_gene: TRBJ2-7
d_gene: TRBD2
abundance: -
v_gene: TRBV29-1
CDR3aa: CSVVGGSVYEQYF
CDR3nt: TGCAGCGTTGTGGGCGGGAGCGTTTACGAGCAGTACTTC

j_gene: TRBJ2-1
d_gene: TRBD2
abundance: -
v_gene: TRBV11-2
CDR3aa: CASSPGLAFEQFF
CDR3nt: TGTGCCAGCAGCCCGGGACTAGCCTTTGAGCAGTTCTTC

j_gene: TRBJ2-7
d_gene: -
abundance: few
v_gene: TRBV11-3
CDR3aa: CASSSSDRPYEQYF
CDR3nt: TGTGCCAGCAGCTCCTCCGACAGGCCCTACGAGCAGTACTTC

j_gene: TRBJ2-7
d_gene: -
abundance: -
v_gene: TRBV4-3
CDR3aa: CASSQARQSYEQYF
CDR3nt: TGCGCCAGCAGCCAAGCGAGACAGTCCTACGAGCAGTACTTC

j_gene: TRBJ2-1
d_gene: TRBD2
abundance: -
v_gene: TRBV29-1
CDR3aa: CSVLGTRLYGEQFF
CDR3nt: TGCAGCGTTCTAGGGACTAGATTATACGGTGAGCAGTTCTTC

j_gene: TRBJ1-1
d_gene: TRBD1
abundance: -
v_gene: TRBV28
CDR3aa: CASSPDRTNTEAFF
CDR3nt: TGTGCCAGCAGTCCGGACAGGACAAACACTGAAGCTTTCTTT

j_gene: TRBJ2-3
d_gene: TRBD2
abundance: -
v_gene: TRBV29-1
CDR3aa: CSVVAGGPKSTDTQYF
CDR3nt: TGCAGCGTTGTGGCGGGAGGGCCCAAAAGCACAGATACGCAGTATTTT

j_gene: TRBJ2-7
d_gene: TRBD2
abundance: medium-sized
v_gene: TRBV6-5
CDR3aa: CASSQREGYEQYF
CDR3nt: TGTGCCAGCAGTCAGCGGGAGGGCTACGAGCAGTACTTC

j_gene: TRBJ2-6
d_gene: TRBD2
abundance: -
v_gene: TRBV7-3
CDR3aa: CASSRLAGEAGANVLTF
CDR3nt: TGTGCCAGCAGCCGACTAGCGGGAGAGGCTGGGGCCAACGTCCTGACTTTC

j_gene: TRBJ2-3
d_gene: TRBD1
abundance: -
v_gene: TRBV5-1
CDR3aa: CASSPLGQSSTDTQYF
CDR3nt: TGCGCCAGCAGCCCGCTGGGACAGTCTAGCACAGATACGCAGTATTTT

j_gene: TRBJ1-5
d_gene: TRBD1
abundance: -
v_gene: TRBV18
CDR3aa: CASSPYRGRGQPQHF
CDR3nt: TGTGCCAGCTCACCCTACAGGGGGCGCGGTCAGCCCCAGCATTTT

j_gene: TRBJ1-5
d_gene: TRBD1
abundance: -
v_gene: TRBV10-2
CDR3aa: CASSEAGGFDQPQHF
CDR3nt: TGCGCCAGCAGTGAGGCAGGGGGCTTCGATCAGCCCCAGCATTTT

j_gene: TRBJ1-5
d_gene: -
abundance: -
v_gene: TRBV6-5
CDR3aa: CASMVGRDQPQHF
CDR3nt: TGTGCCAGCATGGTAGGGAGGGATCAGCCCCAGCATTTT

j_gene: TRBJ2-3
d_gene: -
abundance: -
v_gene: TRBV10-2
CDR3aa: CASSDNYSWDTQYF
CDR3nt: TGCGCCAGCAGTGATAACTATAGTTGGGATACGCAGTATTTT

j_gene: TRBJ2-2
d_gene: TRBD2
abundance: -
v_gene: TRBV6-2/TRBV6-3
CDR3aa: CASSSRVGLGELFF
CDR3nt: TGTGCCAGCAGTTCCCGAGTGGGACTAGGGGAGCTGTTTTTT

j_gene: TRBJ2-7
d_gene: TRBD1
abundance: once
v_gene: TRBV5-5
CDR3aa: CASATGTGGYEQYF
CDR3nt: TGTGCCAGCGCCACCGGGACAGGGGGCTACGAGCAGTACTTC

j_gene: TRBJ2-4
d_gene: -
abundance: -
v_gene: TRBV7-2
CDR3aa: CASSFSENIQYF
CDR3nt: TGTGCCAGCAGCTTTTCAGAAAACATTCAGTACTTC

j_gene: TRBJ1-5
d_gene: -
abundance: -
v_gene: TRBV4-1
CDR3aa: CASSRTGLGPQHF
CDR3nt: TGCGCCAGCAGCCGAACGGGGTTGGGGCCCCAGCATTTT

j_gene: TRBJ2-2
d_gene: -
abundance: -
v_gene: TRBV18
CDR3aa: CASSPQDTGELFF
CDR3nt: TGTGCCAGCTCACCTCAGGACACCGGGGAGCTGTTTTTT

j_gene: TRBJ2-2
d_gene: TRBD2
abundance: -
v_gene: TRBV6-4
CDR3aa: CASSEDSGDTGELFF
CDR3nt: TGTGCCAGCAGTGAGGATAGCGGGGACACCGGGGAGCTGTTTTTT

j_gene: TRBJ1-2
d_gene: -
abundance: -
v_gene: TRBV6-5
CDR3aa: CASSAGTFNGYTF
CDR3nt: TGTGCCAGCAGCGCAGGGACATTTAATGGCTACACCTTC

j_gene: TRBJ2-3
d_gene: -
abundance: -
v_gene: TRBV27
CDR3aa: CASSWNRETDTQYF
CDR3nt: TGTGCCAGCAGTTGGAACAGGGAGACAGATACGCAGTATTTT

j_gene: TRBJ2-6
d_gene: TRBD1
abundance: -
v_gene: TRBV14
CDR3aa: CASSEGQGVYGANVLTF
CDR3nt: TGTGCCAGCAGCGAGGGACAGGGAGTATATGGGGCCAACGTCCTGACTTTC

j_gene: TRBJ2-2
d_gene: -
abundance: -
v_gene: TRBV6-5
CDR3aa: CASSTWPGTGELFF
CDR3nt: TGTGCCAGCAGTACCTGGCCGGGCACCGGGGAGCTGTTTTTT

j_gene: TRBJ2-1
d_gene: -
abundance: -
v_gene: TRBV20-1
CDR3aa: CSATDPTARFF
CDR3nt: TGCAGTGCGACCGACCCCACTGCTAGGTTCTTC

j_gene: TRBJ2-7
d_gene: TRBD1
abundance: -
v_gene: TRBV2
CDR3aa: CASRGQGSYEQYF
CDR3nt: TGTGCCAGCAGGGGACAGGGGTCCTACGAGCAGTACTTC

j_gene: TRBJ2-2
d_gene: -
abundance: -
v_gene: TRBV7-9
CDR3aa: CASITTGELFF
CDR3nt: TGTGCCAGCATAACTACCGGGGAGCTGTTTTTT

j_gene: TRBJ2-7
d_gene: -
abundance: -
v_gene: TRBV9
CDR3aa: CASSVGGGGAGEQYF
CDR3nt: TGTGCCAGCAGCGTAGGAGGGGGAGGGGCGGGCGAGCAGTACTTC

j_gene: TRBJ2-1
d_gene: TRBD2
abundance: -
v_gene: TRBV7-9
CDR3aa: CASSLASGSSYNEQFF
CDR3nt: TGTGCCAGCAGCTTAGCCAGCGGGAGCTCCTACAATGAGCAGTTCTTC

j_gene: TRBJ2-3
d_gene: TRBD2
abundance: -
v_gene: TRBV10-1
CDR3aa: CASSRGGQGDTQYF
CDR3nt: TGCGCCAGCAGCCGCGGGGGGCAGGGAGATACGCAGTATTTT

j_gene: TRBJ2-3
d_gene: -
abundance: once
v_gene: TRBV7-6
CDR3aa: CASSSLGESDTQYF
CDR3nt: TGTGCCAGCAGCTCCCTGGGAGAGTCAGATACGCAGTATTTT

j_gene: TRBJ2-1
d_gene: TRBD2
abundance: -
v_gene: TRBV6-2/TRBV6-3
CDR3aa: CASSAGTSGPASDEQFF
CDR3nt: TGTGCCAGCAGTGCCGGGACTAGCGGGCCCGCGAGCGATGAGCAGTTCTTC

j_gene: TRBJ2-1
d_gene: -
abundance: -
v_gene: TRBV5-1
CDR3aa: CASSLIGSAGDEQFF
CDR3nt: TGCGCCAGCAGCTTGATCGGGAGTGCGGGCGATGAGCAGTTCTTC

j_gene: TRBJ1-4
d_gene: -
abundance: -
v_gene: TRBV6-5
CDR3aa: CASSLFGEKLFF
CDR3nt: TGTGCCAGCTCGCTATTCGGTGAAAAACTGTTTTTT

j_gene: TRBJ1-1
d_gene: -
abundance: -
v_gene: TRBV29-1
CDR3aa: CSVEDNRNTEAFF
CDR3nt: TGCAGCGTTGAAGATAATCGGAACACTGAAGCTTTCTTT

j_gene: TRBJ2-7
d_gene: TRBD2
abundance: -
v_gene: TRBV13
CDR3aa: CASSFQGTSGAGYEQYF
CDR3nt: TGTGCCAGCAGCTTTCAAGGGACTAGCGGGGCGGGCTACGAGCAGTACTTC